This T cell receptor beta chain came from a study of glioma-infiltrating T cells. This clonotype was observed once. Antigen specificity is unknown. With a much larger clone just one base away, this may be a read error. The length of the CDR3 is 12 residues. Looked up from germline, CDR1 is SGHTA and CDR2 is FQGTGA. Study-wide results and limits: Only very few CDR3 sequences appeared in both tissue and blood. Non-neoplastic patients had below-expected tissue-blood divergence, while all gliomas exceeded expectation.

Amplification of TCR alpha and beta CDR3 regions from RNA used iRepertoire nested multiplex PCR. For one-step reverse transcription and amplification, 100-400 ng of tissue mRNA or PBMC total RNA was used. TCRdb reprocessed the multiplex PCR reads via MiXCR and lists one record per CDR3 protein. The sample carries 170,000 or so distinct CDR3 sequences, under 55% recorded once. The source material was glioma tissue, nonneoplastic brain tissue, or PBMCs (not recorded which). The receptor was derived from a human donor with low-grade glioma or glioblastoma, undergoing nonglioma brain surgery, or in good health (not recorded which). The rearrangement uses TRBV7-3 and TRBJ2-3; 7 positions agree with TRBD2. CDR3 sequence: CASSQTSDTKYF. The CDR3 DNA follows: TGTGCCAGCAGTCAAACTAGCGATACGAAGTATTTT. The entire variable domain, with the rest obtained from reference TRBV7-3 and TRBJ2-3, is as follows: GAGVSQTPSNKVTEKGKYVELRCDPISGHTALYWYRQSLGQGPEFLIYFQGTGAADDSGLPNDRFFAVRPEGSVSTLKIQRTERGDSAVYLCASSQTSDTKYFGPGTRLTVL.